Given below is one T cell receptor (beta chain) in context. Per the original data handling: Quantification of nucleated cells was approximated via reference gene primer amplification. Here immunoSEQ multiplex PCR was the method, and the copy in TCRdb shows in-frame clones only, minus some. The DNA gave D and trimming, while V, J and clone size come from that table. The sample lists roughly 160,000 clones; 65% to 85% were seen once. The source of the sample is a study of blood T cell repertoires in COVID-19. The V gene end was trimmed by 4 bases and the J gene end by 0 bases; junction bases not matched to a gene: 4. The CDR3 extends over 16 amino acids. Germline V gene lookup returns CDR1 SEHNR and CDR2 FQNEAQ (reference sequence).

The rearrangement uses TRBV7-9 and TRBJ2-3; TRBD2 matches 10 bases. The clonotype was recovered from a woman aged 40 to 50 with acute COVID-19. The sequenced sample was PBMCs or T cells enriched from blood (not recorded which). The CDR3 spells CASSSLAGDSTDTQYF. The DNA for the CDR3 is TGTGCCAGCAGCTCGCTAGCGGGGGACAGCACAGATACGCAGTATTTT.